The present entry profiles one T cell receptor (beta chain) with its context. Sequencing used immunoSEQ multiplex PCR; TCRdb keeps in-frame clones, though not all of them. The sample lists about 300,000 clones, around 89% occurring once. Patients at the Seattle site were enrolled during active infection and followed longitudinally. These data come from a study of blood T cell repertoires in COVID-19. Study-wide background: Nucleic acid was either cDNA or gDNA, and it came from T cells, B-cell-depleted T cells, or PBMCs.

The TCR was taken from a woman between 45 and 60 years old with COVID-19, enrolled during active disease. Sequencing used peripheral blood.

CDR3 region: CSVARTTGNTIYF. The CDR3 DNA follows: TGCAGCGTTGCAAGGACTACTGGAAACACCATATATTTT. The chain recombines TRBV29-1 with TRBJ1-3; D remains ambiguous. Per germline, CDR1 SQVTM and CDR2 ANQGSEA. The CDR3 sequence is 13 residues long. The germline V and J ends were trimmed by 4 bases and 2 bases, with 9 bases remaining between them.